This TCR beta chain was profiled in a study of blood T cell repertoires in COVID-19. Overall study context: Samples taken during acute and convalescent COVID-19 were collected in the United States, Italy and Spain.

This CDR3 comprises 14 residues. V was shortened by 4 bases and J by 6 bases, with 15 bases between the two germline ends. Germline V gives CDR1 SNHLY, CDR2 FYNNEI. Authors' methods: Using reference gene primer amplification, nucleated cell counts were estimated. Method: immunoSEQ multiplex PCR; TCRdb's copy keeps in-frame clones and lacks some. The V and J calls and clone size come from that table; D and trimming were worked out from the DNA. The table shows about 51,000 clones, with roughly 87% occurring only once. This rearrangement joins TRBV2 to TRBJ1-2, with D unclear. The sequenced sample consisted of peripheral blood. The sequence came from a man aged 45-65 years with active COVID-19. CDR3 DNA: TGTGCCAGCAGTGCGAGACAATTATTAGATGGCTACACCTTC. This sequence encodes CASSARQLLDGYTF.